The 25 T cell receptor beta chains below come from one sample, sequenced in a study of blood T cell repertoires in COVID-19. TCRdb's table, derived via immunoSEQ multiplex PCR, lists solely in-frame clones and lacks some. The sample contains 150,000 or so clones, roughly 85% of which appear only once. Sequenced: PBMCs or T cells enriched from blood (not recorded which). The receptors derive from a woman in her 50s who had recovered from COVID-19.

The chain has TRBV16 and TRBJ1-5; 11 bases fit TRBD1. Germline lookup yields CDR1 KGHSY and CDR2 FQNENV. This CDR3 is 16 amino acids long. V lost 2 bases to trimming and J lost 5 bases; unmatched junction nucleotides: 5. The CDR3 here is CASSQLPGQGDQPQHF. The CDR3 coding sequence is TGTGCCAGCAGCCAACTTCCGGGACAGGGGGATCAGCCCCAGCATTTT.

The genes are TRBV7-2 and TRBJ1-2; 9 bases agree with TRBD1. Germline values: CDR1 SGHTA, CDR2 FQGNSA. V dropped 5 bases and J dropped 4; count of bases not matched to a gene: 5. The CDR3 runs 14 residues. The CDR3 sequence is CASSPQGAPYGYTF. Here the CDR3 DNA reads TGTGCCAGCAGCCCACAGGGGGCTCCCTATGGCTACACCTTC.

The chain carries TRBV19 and TRBJ1-2, with a possible D match to TRBD1 (5 bases). CDR3 length: 13 residues. With 4 bases removed from V and 1 base from J, the gap between germline ends came to 7 bases. The germline CDR1 and CDR2 sequences are LNHDA and SQIVND (reference sequence). The CDR3 sequence is CASSTQGNYGYTF. CDR3 nucleotides: TGTGCCAGTAGTACTCAGGGTAACTATGGCTACACCTTC.

This chain uses TRBV30 with TRBJ1-2; D is perhaps TRBD1 (6 bases). Germline V lookup: CDR1 GTSNPN, CDR2 SVGIG (reference sequence). The CDR3 runs 15 residues. The V gene lost 7 bases and the J gene lost 6 bases, with 24 bases spanning the gap. CDR3 amino acids: CAYPLGAVRGNGYTF. CDR3 DNA sequence: TGTGCCTACCCCCTGGGGGCCGTCCGGGGAAATGGCTACACCTTC. The whole variable domain, filled in from reference TRBV30 and TRBJ1-2, reads SQTIHQWPATLVQPVGSPLSLECTVEGTSNPNLYWYRQAAGRGLQLLFYSVGIGQISSEVPQNLSASRPQDRQFILSSKKLLLSDSGFYLCAYPLGAVRGNGYTFGSGTRLTVV.

The chain carries TRBV6-1 and TRBJ2-1, with D possibly matching TRBD2 (5 bases). Germline V gene data show CDR1 as MNHNS and CDR2 as SASEGT. The V gene lost 4 bases and the J gene lost 6 bases, with 19 bases spanning the gap. This CDR3 is built from 16 residues. CDR3 loop: CASSGVALLGGNEQFF. The CDR3 nucleotides are TGTGCCAGCAGTGGCGTGGCACTACTAGGTGGCAATGAGCAGTTCTTC.

The chain recombines TRBV7-2 with TRBJ1-2; D perhaps matches TRBD1 (6 bases). Per germline, CDR1 SGHTA and CDR2 FQGNSA. V lost 5 bases and J lost 4, with 14 bases in between. The CDR3 loop spans 14 amino acids. The CDR3 spells CASSPGQRSYGYTF. CDR3 sequence (DNA): TGTGCCAGCAGCCCCGGACAGCGTTCCTATGGCTACACCTTC.

This clone was seen a single time. V usage is TRBV7-6 and J usage is TRBJ2-2; D uncertain. Germline V gives CDR1 SGHVS, CDR2 FNYEAQ. The V and J ends lost 6 bases and 8 bases respectively, with 13 bases between them. The CDR3 extends over 13 amino acids. DNA for the CDR3: TGTGCCAGCAGACCTCCGGTGGAGGGGGAGCTGTTTTTT. Its translation is CASRPPVEGELFF.

The genes are TRBV5-4 and TRBJ2-2; D might be TRBD1 (5 bases). Trimming took off 0 bases at V and 2 bases at J, with 11 bases between the two ends. The CDR3 totals 16 residues. Per the germline V gene, CDR1 is SGHNT and CDR2 is YYREEE (reference sequence). This chain's CDR3 is CASSLEPQDNTGELFF. The DNA for the CDR3 is TGTGCCAGCAGCTTGGAGCCACAGGACAACACCGGGGAGCTGTTTTTT.

CDR3 protein: CASKGVIGDREPYGYTF. The CDR3, as DNA: TGCGCCAGCAAGGGGGTAATAGGGGACAGGGAGCCGTATGGCTACACCTTC. The V and J genes are TRBV5-1 and TRBJ1-2, with TRBD1 matching 9 bases. The germline CDR1 and CDR2 sequences are SGHRS and YFSETQ. CDR3 size: 17 residues. V shed 6 bases, J shed 5 bases, and the junction held 17 bases outside the gene matches.

Points on this clone: Other nucleotide sequences from this sample produce the same CDR3. The CDR3 loop is CASSPTVNTEAFF. Written as DNA, the CDR3 is TGTGCCAGCTCACCAACGGTGAACACTGAAGCTTTCTTT. V and J are TRBV18 and TRBJ1-1; D is unresolved. The V end lost 2 bases, the J end lost 0 bases, and 4 bases lay between the germline ends. The CDR3 consists of 13 residues. The germline CDR1 and CDR2 sequences are KGHSH and LQKENI.

The genes are TRBV19 and TRBJ1-2; D is unclear. This CDR3 has 11 amino acids. V was cut by 6 bases and J by 8 bases, with 10 bases left in between. Per the germline V gene, CDR1 is LNHDA and CDR2 is SQIVND (reference sequence). This chain's CDR3 is CASRTTRGYTF. Written as DNA, the CDR3 is TGTGCCAGTAGGACTACGAGGGGCTACACCTTC.

The chain joins TRBV5-1 to TRBJ1-1, with D hard to call. With 0 bases removed from V and 10 bases from J, the gap between germline ends came to 13 bases. This CDR3 spans 13 amino acids. The germline gives CDR1 SGHRS, CDR2 YFSETQ. The CDR3 here is CASSLDSVYGAFF. The DNA of the CDR3 is TGCGCCAGCAGCTTGGATAGTGTTTATGGAGCTTTCTTT.

The chain couples TRBV28 to TRBJ2-7; 7 bases are shared with TRBD1. Germline-derived CDR1 and CDR2 are MDHEN and SYDVKM. Trimming cost V 6 bases and J 4 bases; bases outside gene matches: 9. The CDR3 loop spans 14 amino acids. CDR3 DNA sequence: TGTGCCAGCAGCCCCGCGGACAGGACTTACGAGCAGTACGTC. It translates to CASSPADRTYEQYV.

This clone appeared once. V gene TRBV5-6 combines with J gene TRBJ2-7, with 9 positions matching TRBD2. Trimming cost V 4 bases and J 2 bases; bases outside gene matches: 16. The CDR3 loop spans 18 amino acids. Per the germline V gene, CDR1 is SGHDT and CDR2 is YYEEEE. The CDR3 reads CASSQKRGSAGGPYEQYV. The CDR3 DNA is TGTGCCAGCAGCCAAAAACGTGGTTCAGCGGGGGGACCCTACGAGCAGTACGTC.

The rearrangement links TRBV2 to TRBJ2-1, with D tentatively TRBD2 (6 bases). V was shortened by 6 bases and J by 6 bases, with 15 bases between the two germline ends. The CDR3 consists of 14 residues. The germline gives CDR1 SNHLY, CDR2 FYNNEI. The CDR3, as DNA: TGTGCCAGCAGCCACGAGGGCGGGGCCAATGAGCAGTTCTTC. This sequence encodes CASSHEGGANEQFF.

The chain employs TRBV7-3 and TRBJ2-2; tentatively, D is TRBD2 (6 bases). Trimming cost V 4 bases and J 3 bases, with 9 bases left between them. Germline lookup yields CDR1 SGHTA and CDR2 FQGTGA. The CDR3 spans 14 residues. CDR3 region: CASSSGGDTGELFF. CDR3 nucleotides: TGTGCCAGCAGCTCCGGAGGGGACACCGGGGAGCTGTTTTTT.

This clone was recorded a few times. V and J are TRBV21-1 and TRBJ2-6; TRBD1 is the table's D call and was not checked against the DNA. TRBV21-1 is listed as a pseudogene. The CDR3 contains 18 residues. For the CDR3, the DNA is TGTGCCAGCAGCAAAGTCCACCGGCAGGTTGCTGGGGCCAACGTCCTGACTTTC. It codes for CASSKVHRQVAGANVLTF.

For the CDR3, the DNA is TGTGCCAGCAGGGTTACAGGGGGCCAGTTCTTC. Protein sequence: CASRVTGGQFF. The chain recombines TRBV2 with TRBJ2-1; TRBD1 matches at 9 bases. CDR3 length: 11 amino acids. With V trimmed by 6 bases and J by 13 bases, 4 bases remained unmatched. Germline CDR1 and CDR2: SNHLY and FYNNEI.

This chain links TRBV18 with TRBJ1-1; the D gene is possibly TRBD1 (6 bases). Trimming pared 5 bases from V and 7 bases from J, leaving 14 bases between. The CDR3 loop spans 13 amino acids. Looked up from germline, CDR1 is KGHSH and CDR2 is LQKENI. This CDR3 reads CASSSTGSGEAFF. The CDR3 bases are TGTGCCAGCTCATCTACAGGGAGCGGTGAAGCTTTCTTT.

The CDR3 protein is CASGARSGDGYTF. The DNA for the CDR3 is TGCGCCAGCGGGGCCAGGAGCGGGGATGGCTACACCTTC. This sequence joins TRBV5-1 and TRBJ1-2, with D possibly TRBD1 on 5 matching bases. The germline CDR1 and CDR2 sequences are SGHRS and YFSETQ. V lost 7 bases to trimming and J lost 6 bases, with 16 bases between them. The CDR3 is made up of 13 amino acids.

The rearrangement links TRBV5-1 to TRBJ2-2; a possible D gene is TRBD2 (5 bases). The germline V gene has CDR1 SGHRS and CDR2 YFSETQ. This CDR3 region has 14 residues. Trimming stripped 2 bases from V and 7 bases from J, with 12 bases between. The CDR3 DNA is TGCGCCAGCAGCTTCGCTAGCTGGGACGGGGAGCTGTTTTTT. Protein product: CASSFASWDGELFF.

The J gene is TRBJ2-4, the V gene TRBV11-2; D unresolved. Germline V CDR1 and CDR2: SGHAT, FQNNGV. Trimming took 5 bases from V and 8 from J, leaving 19 bases between them. The CDR3 runs 15 residues. This CDR3 is CASSPLVPHVDIQYF. CDR3 in DNA: TGTGCCAGCAGCCCCCTAGTCCCACATGTTGACATTCAGTACTTC.

The chain has TRBV7-9 and TRBJ2-7, with 7 bases identical to TRBD2. V was clipped by 4 bases and J by 12 bases; unmatched bases: 6. The CDR3 runs to 11 residues. Germline CDR1 and CDR2: SEHNR and FQNEAQ (reference sequence). The CDR3 DNA reads TGTGCCAGCAGCTCGGGAGGACAACTGTACGTC. This sequence encodes CASSSGGQLYV.

V is TRBV4-1 and J is TRBJ1-4; TRBD1 is a possible D gene (5 bases). CDR3 length: 15 residues. Per germline, CDR1 MGHRA and CDR2 YSYEKL. Trimming pared 4 bases from V and 5 bases from J, leaving 14 bases between. Here the CDR3 reads CASSPEAGQNEKLFF. The CDR3 nucleotides read TGCGCCAGCAGCCCTGAGGCAGGGCAAAATGAAAAACTGTTTTTT.

The rearrangement links TRBV9 to TRBJ2-5, with 8 bases matching TRBD2. The CDR3 runs to 17 residues. The V and J ends lost 0 bases and 2 bases, in that order; junction bases with no gene match: 9. Looked up from germline, CDR1 is SGDLS and CDR2 is YYNGEE. The CDR3 DNA reads TGTGCCAGCAGCGTAGCGGGTGCGGGGGGATTACAAGAGACCCAGTACTTC. Amino acid sequence: CASSVAGAGGLQETQYF.